A single sample is the source of the 27 T cell receptor beta chains below, sequenced in a study of beta chain features in type 1 diabetes. The isolated RNA, all of it, was reverse transcribed, so expressed TCRB transcripts were what got sequenced. The protocol was immunoSEQ multiplex PCR, while the TCRdb copy is restricted to in-frame clones and leaves out a portion. The table shows 100,000 to 150,000 clones, with around 10% occurring only once. These receptors' antigens are unknown. Whole-study results and caveats: Shorter TCRB CDR3s, moderately but significantly so, were found in Type 1 diabetes patients in all four CD4+ subsets.

The sample comprised central memory CD4+ T cells from blood. These receptors were obtained from a man in his thirties or forties with type 1 diabetes.

V and J are TRBV4-3 and TRBJ2-3; a possible D gene is TRBD2 (7 bases). The V end was cut by 0 bases, the J end by 2 bases, with 12 bases between. This CDR3 has 16 amino acids. Germline-derived CDR1 and CDR2 are LGHNA and YSLEER. This CDR3 reads CASSQEGGGHTDTQYF. Here the CDR3 DNA reads TGCGCCAGCAGCCAAGAGGGCGGGGGCCACACAGATACGCAGTATTTT.

This clone came up a few times. The chain recombines TRBV6-5 with TRBJ2-1; 7 bases agree with TRBD1. CDR1 MNHEY and CDR2 SVGAGI come from the germline V gene. This CDR3 spans 15 amino acids. The V and J ends lost 6 bases and 6 bases, in that order; junction bases with no gene match: 11. CDR3 residues: CASRSLQGSGNEQFF. The CDR3, as DNA: TGTGCCAGCAGGTCCCTACAGGGGTCGGGCAATGAGCAGTTCTTC.

This chain uses TRBV11-2 with TRBJ1-1, with 8 bases aligning to TRBD1. V trimming: 7 bases; J trimming: 7 bases; junction bases outside the gene matches: 8. Germline V gene sequence: CDR1 SGHAT, CDR2 FQNNGV. The CDR3 runs 13 residues. The chain's CDR3 is CASINYGQGEAFF. Here the CDR3 DNA reads TGTGCCAGCATCAACTACGGACAGGGTGAAGCTTTCTTT.

The rearrangement uses TRBV7-2 and TRBJ1-4; D might be TRBD1 (5 bases). Germline V gene sequence: CDR1 SGHTA, CDR2 FQGNSA. V shed 5 bases and J shed 5 bases, with 12 bases lying between them. CDR3 length: 14 amino acids. The CDR3 DNA follows: TGTGCCAGCAGCCCAATGGGGCAGAATGAAAAACTGTTTTTT. Translating gives CASSPMGQNEKLFF.

This clone was detected only a few times. V is TRBV7-2 and J is TRBJ1-2; no reliable D call. The CDR3 is 15 residues long. Germline V gene sequence: CDR1 SGHTA, CDR2 FQGNSA. Trimming removed 4 bases at V and 7 bases at J, with 19 bases between. CDR3 protein: CASSSTPVSGAGYTF. CDR3 nucleotide sequence: TGTGCCAGCAGCTCCACCCCCGTAAGCGGCGCTGGCTACACCTTC.

The chain recombines TRBV6-6 with TRBJ1-5; D is ambiguous. The CDR3 sequence is 15 residues long. With 2 bases removed from V and 6 bases from J, the gap between germline ends came to 14 bases. Germline V gene sequence: CDR1 MNHNY, CDR2 SVGAGI (reference sequence). The CDR3 sequence is CASSYSPLIGQPQHF. DNA for the CDR3: TGTGCCAGCAGTTACAGCCCCCTTATCGGTCAGCCCCAGCATTTT.

Many counts were recorded for this clone. The chain carries TRBV30 and TRBJ2-3, with D possibly being TRBD1 (6 bases). V lost 3 bases to trimming and J lost 0 bases, with 10 bases between them. CDR3 length: 14 residues. Germline-derived CDR1 and CDR2 are GTSNPN and SVGIG (reference sequence). The CDR3 region is CAWRQGPSTDTQYF. CDR3 DNA: TGTGCCTGGAGGCAGGGGCCTAGCACAGATACGCAGTATTTT.

This sequence joins TRBV28 and TRBJ2-3; 9 positions match TRBD2. The CDR3 consists of 15 residues. Germline V gene lookup returns CDR1 MDHEN and CDR2 SYDVKM. Unmatched junction bases numbered 7, after V lost 3 bases and J lost 6 bases. CDR3 nucleotides: TGTGCCAGCAGTTTCCTCGGCGGGGGGGCTGATACGCAGTATTTT. Translating it yields CASSFLGGGADTQYF.

Concerning this clone itself: Other nucleotide sequences from this sample produce the same CDR3. V and J are TRBV7-6 and TRBJ2-5; perhaps TRBD2 as D (5 bases). Trimming removed 5 bases at V and 5 bases at J, with 9 bases between. CDR1 is SGHVS and CDR2 is FNYEAQ in the germline V gene. The CDR3 spans 12 residues. The CDR3 DNA sequence: TGTGCCAGCAGCCCTAGAGGGGAGACCCAGTACTTC. Amino acids: CASSPRGETQYF.

This sequence joins TRBV7-3 and TRBJ2-5; 7 bases line up with TRBD1. The germline gives CDR1 SGHTA, CDR2 FQGTGA. The V segment lost 2 bases and the J segment 8 bases; nucleotides outside the gene matches: 5. The CDR3 consists of 13 residues. The CDR3 bases are TGTGCCAGCAGCTTAGAGGCAGGGGGAACCCAGTACTTC. Translated, it gives CASSLEAGGTQYF. Looking up the rest from reference TRBV7-3 and TRBJ2-5 gives the full variable domain: GAGVSQTPSNKVTEKGKYVELRCDPISGHTALYWYRQSLGQGPEFLIYFQGTGAADDSGLPNDRFFAVRPEGSVSTLKIQRTERGDSAVYLCASSLEAGGTQYFGPGTRLLVL.

This clone was seen only a few times. The chain links TRBV28 to TRBJ2-2; the match to TRBD2 covers 8 bases. This CDR3 has 14 residues. Germline trimming cut 10 bases from V and 2 bases from J; bases unmatched to any gene: 6. In germline, CDR1 is MDHEN, CDR2 SYDVKM. The CDR3 region has the DNA TGTGCCACCCTCAGCGGGGGTAACACCGGGGAGCTGTTTTTT. It encodes CATLSGGNTGELFF.

This clone was seen a few times. Written as DNA, the CDR3 is TGTGCCAGCAGCTCAGGGAACACCGGGGAGCTGTTTTTT. Encoded protein: CASSSGNTGELFF. The chain joins TRBV7-2 to TRBJ2-2, with D unresolved. Per the germline V gene, CDR1 is SGHTA and CDR2 is FQGNSA. The CDR3 is made up of 13 amino acids. Trimming took 4 bases from V and 1 from J, leaving 4 bases between them. The variable domain in full, completed from reference TRBV7-2 and TRBJ2-2, reads GAGVSQSPSNKVTEKGKDVELRCDPISGHTALYWYRQSLGQGLEFLIYFQGNSAPDKSGLPSDRFSAERTGGSVSTLTIQRTQQEDSAVYLCASSSGNTGELFFGEGSRLTVL.

This clone has a handful of counts. The chain joins TRBV7-8 to TRBJ2-7; 12 bases agree with TRBD2. Germline V gene lookup returns CDR1 SGHVS and CDR2 FQNEAQ. This CDR3 has 14 residues. V gave up 5 bases and J gave up 7 bases; unmatched junction bases: 6. CDR3 bases: TGTGCCAGCAGCCACGGACTAGCGGGGTTTGAGCAGTACTTC. Translating it yields CASSHGLAGFEQYF.

In its sample, this clone was seen once. This CDR3 reads CASSLVGGRGSSAFF. The CDR3 nucleotides read TGTGCCAGCAGCTTAGTGGGGGGAAGAGGATCATCGGCTTTCTTT. The chain employs TRBV11-2 and TRBJ1-1; a weak D match, TRBD1 (5 bases). CDR1 is SGHAT and CDR2 is FQNNGV in the germline V gene. Trimming pared 1 base from V and 11 bases from J, leaving 20 bases between. The CDR3 has 15 residues.

The sample holds a few counts of this clone. This sequence joins TRBV19 and TRBJ1-2; D gene uncertain. V was cut by 2 bases and J by 1 base, with 8 bases left in between. CDR3 size: 14 residues. Per the germline V gene, CDR1 is LNHDA and CDR2 is SQIVND (reference sequence). The CDR3 region is CASSISSGNYGYTF. The CDR3 region has the DNA TGTGCCAGTAGTATAAGTTCGGGTAACTATGGCTACACCTTC.

The genes are TRBV6-5 and TRBJ1-1, with D possibly TRBD1 on 6 matching bases. The CDR3 is 13 amino acids. In germline, CDR1 is MNHEY, CDR2 SVGAGI. The V and J ends lost 8 bases and 3 bases respectively, with 13 bases between them. CDR3 loop: CASGRGPDTEAFF. The DNA for the CDR3 is TGTGCCAGCGGCAGGGGACCCGACACTGAAGCTTTCTTT.

This clone has more than one count but fewer than ten. The CDR3 protein is CASSQGPGTHSPLHF. Here the CDR3 DNA reads TGTGCCAGCAGCCAAGGTCCGGGTACTCATTCACCCCTCCACTTT. This sequence joins TRBV14 and TRBJ1-6; D remains ambiguous. Deletions cut 1 base from V and 8 bases from J, with 12 bases between. This CDR3 spans 15 amino acids. Germline CDR1 and CDR2: SGHDN and FVKESK. Looking up the rest from reference TRBV14 and TRBJ1-6 gives the full variable domain: EAGVTQFPSHSVIEKGQTVTLRCDPISGHDNLYWYRRVMGKEIKFLLHFVKESKQDESGMPNNRFLAERTGGTYSTLKVQPAELEDSGVYFCASSQGPGTHSPLHFGNGTRLTVT.

This clone was counted between two and nine times. V usage is TRBV5-6 and J usage is TRBJ2-5; 9 bases align to TRBD2. Looked up from germline, CDR1 is SGHDT and CDR2 is YYEEEE. This CDR3 has 14 residues. The V and J ends lost 4 bases and 5 bases, in that order; junction bases with no gene match: 6. The CDR3 region is CASSNSGTSETQYF. Written as DNA, the CDR3 is TGTGCCAGCAGCAACTCCGGGACTAGCGAGACCCAGTACTTC. The whole variable domain, remainder taken from reference TRBV5-6 and TRBJ2-5, is DAGVTQSPTHLIKTRGQQVTLRCSPKSGHDTVSWYQQALGQGPQFIFQYYEEEERQRGNFPDRFSGHQFPNYSSELNVNALLLGDSALYLCASSNSGTSETQYFGPGTRLLVL.

This clone was seen more than once but under ten times. Other DNA sequences in the same sample also yield this CDR3. The chain recombines TRBV5-1 with TRBJ2-7, with D perhaps matching TRBD1 (5 bases). The CDR3 is 14 amino acids. Germline CDR1 and CDR2: SGHRS and YFSETQ. V was pared by 1 base and J by 3 bases, with 11 bases between. CDR3: CASSLQGGIYEQYF. The CDR3 nucleotides read TGCGCCAGCAGCTTGCAGGGTGGAATCTACGAGCAGTACTTC.

This chain connects TRBV2 to TRBJ1-1, with D maybe TRBD1 (5 bases). The V and J ends lost 6 bases and 7 bases respectively, with 12 bases between them. CDR1 is SNHLY and CDR2 is FYNNEI in the germline V gene. The CDR3 loop spans 12 amino acids. The CDR3 region has the DNA TGTGCCAGCAGGGCGGTGGGGGGTGAAGCTTTCTTT. Protein: CASRAVGGEAFF. Full variable domain (missing parts from reference TRBV2 and TRBJ1-1): EPEVTQTPSHQVTQMGQEVILRCVPISNHLYFYWYRQILGQKVEFLVSFYNNEISEKSEIFDDQFSVERPDGSNFTLKIRSTKLEDSAMYFCASRAVGGEAFFGQGTRLTVV.

The chain recombines TRBV4-3 with TRBJ2-1, with 11 nucleotides matching TRBD2. Germline trimming cut 0 bases from V and 3 bases from J; bases unmatched to any gene: 1. The CDR3 is 16 residues long. The germline gives CDR1 LGHNA, CDR2 YSLEER. The CDR3 nucleotides read TGCGCCAGCAGCCAAGAGGGGACTAGCGGCTACAATGAGCAGTTCTTC. Protein product: CASSQEGTSGYNEQFF.

The chain is built from TRBV10-2 and TRBJ2-1; D perhaps matches TRBD1 (6 bases). The V gene lost 8 bases and the J gene lost 0 bases, with 11 bases spanning the gap. Germline V gene data show CDR1 as WSHSY and CDR2 as SAAADI. The CDR3 is made up of 14 amino acids. The DNA for the CDR3 is TGCGCCAGCGAACAGGGTTTCTCCTACAATGAGCAGTTCTTC. Amino acid sequence: CASEQGFSYNEQFF.

This clone was counted a few times. V gene TRBV7-2 combines with J gene TRBJ1-5; 11 bases line up with TRBD1. CDR1 is SGHTA and CDR2 is FQGNSA in the germline V gene. This CDR3 has 14 amino acids. The ends lost 5 bases at V and 7 bases at J; junction bases unmatched: 4. Written as DNA, the CDR3 is TGTGCCAGCAGCCCTCGGACAGGGGGCCAGCCCCAGCATTTT. This sequence encodes CASSPRTGGQPQHF.

The rearrangement joins TRBV7-9 to TRBJ2-7, with D maybe TRBD2 (6 bases). This CDR3 has 16 amino acids. Trimming took 1 base from V and 2 from J, leaving 15 bases between them. The V gene's germline CDR1 is SEHNR and CDR2 FQNEAQ (reference sequence). The CDR3 DNA sequence: TGTGCCAGCAGCTTAGGGGTCGCTAGCGAGCCCTACGAGCAGTACTTC. Amino acid sequence: CASSLGVASEPYEQYF.

The genes are TRBV18 and TRBJ2-7; 9 bases line up with TRBD1. Germline V gene sequence: CDR1 KGHSH, CDR2 LQKENI. With V trimmed by 6 bases and J by 6 bases, 12 bases remained unmatched. The CDR3 runs 15 residues. CDR3 nucleotide sequence: TGTGCCAGCTCGACATCGACAGGGGGGATGCGCGAGCAGTACTTC. Protein product: CASSTSTGGMREQYF.

This sequence joins TRBV28 and TRBJ1-6, with D perhaps TRBD1 (5 bases). This CDR3 spans 14 amino acids. Looked up from germline, CDR1 is MDHEN and CDR2 is SYDVKM. Trimming removed 8 bases at V and 9 bases at J, with 17 bases between. CDR3 DNA sequence: TGTGCCAGCGATGACCAGGGTACCCCTTCACCCCTCCACTTT. This translates into CASDDQGTPSPLHF.

This chain links TRBV7-9 with TRBJ2-3; 7 bases fit TRBD1. CDR1 and CDR2 from the germline V gene are SEHNR and FQNEAQ (reference sequence). V was clipped by 4 bases and J by 5 bases; unmatched bases: 6. This CDR3 region has 14 residues. The CDR3 is CASSWSSGGDTQYF. CDR3 sequence (DNA): TGTGCCAGCAGCTGGTCCTCAGGGGGAGATACGCAGTATTTT.